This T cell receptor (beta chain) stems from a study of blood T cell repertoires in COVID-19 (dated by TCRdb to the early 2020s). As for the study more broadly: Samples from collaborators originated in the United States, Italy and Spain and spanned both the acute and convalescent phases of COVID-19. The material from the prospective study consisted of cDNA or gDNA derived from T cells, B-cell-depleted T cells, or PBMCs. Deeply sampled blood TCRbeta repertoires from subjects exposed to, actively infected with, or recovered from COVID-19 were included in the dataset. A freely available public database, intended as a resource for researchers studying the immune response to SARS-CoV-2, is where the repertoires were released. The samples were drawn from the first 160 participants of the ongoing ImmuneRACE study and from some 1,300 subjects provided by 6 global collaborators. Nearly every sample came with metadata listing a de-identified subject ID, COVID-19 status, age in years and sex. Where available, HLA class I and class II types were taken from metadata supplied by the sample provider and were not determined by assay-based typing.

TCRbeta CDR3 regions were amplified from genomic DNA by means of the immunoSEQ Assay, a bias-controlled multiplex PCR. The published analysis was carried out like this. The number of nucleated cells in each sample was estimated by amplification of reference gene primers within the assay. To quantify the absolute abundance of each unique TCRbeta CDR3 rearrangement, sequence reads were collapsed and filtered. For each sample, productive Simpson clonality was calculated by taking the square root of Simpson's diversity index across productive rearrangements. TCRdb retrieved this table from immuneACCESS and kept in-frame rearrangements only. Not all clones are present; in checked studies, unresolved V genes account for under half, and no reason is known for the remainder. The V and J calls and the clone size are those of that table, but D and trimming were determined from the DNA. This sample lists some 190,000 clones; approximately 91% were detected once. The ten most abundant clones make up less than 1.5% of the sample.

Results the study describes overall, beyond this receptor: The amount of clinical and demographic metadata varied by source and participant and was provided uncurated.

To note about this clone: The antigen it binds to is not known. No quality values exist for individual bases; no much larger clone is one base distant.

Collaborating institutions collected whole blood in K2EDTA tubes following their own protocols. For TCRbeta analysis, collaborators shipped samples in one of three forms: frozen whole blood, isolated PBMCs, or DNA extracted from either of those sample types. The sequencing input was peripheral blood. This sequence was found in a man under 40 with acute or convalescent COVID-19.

The DNA sequence reads TGCAGCGTCGTCGGTCAGGGGTCCTATGGCTACACCTTC. It translates as CSVVGQGSYGYTF. The rearrangement combines TRBV29-1 with TRBJ1-2; possibly the D gene is TRBD1, per 6 matching bases. Looking up the germline V gene yields CDR1 SQVTM and CDR2 ANQGSEA. The CDR3 has 13 amino acids, counting the end cysteine and phenylalanine. Only the CDR3 region is kept as DNA, spanning 39 bases read in frame from base 1. Relative to germline, V is 6 bases shorter and J is 4 bases shorter, with 15 bases between their ends.